This paragraph covers one T cell receptor beta chain sequence. This sample is part of a study of CD8 T cells in Susac syndrome. Matching for age and sex applied to the controls, who were healthy donors. Negative isolation yielded CD4+ and CD8+ T cells, and FACS enriched TEMRA cells. The authors reverse transcribed roughly 0.5 to 1 ug RNA with random hexamers. TCRdb called the immunoSEQ multiplex PCR reads again in MiXCR, with one record for every CDR3 protein. The top ten hold 0.1% of the sample, which has about 190,000 distinct CDR3 sequences, around 93% seen once. The TCR sequence derives from a human donor in good health. Sequenced: CD4+ T cells from PBMCs.

CDR3 loop: CASSQDRDRAGNSPLHF. CDR3 in DNA: TGTGCCAGCAGCCAAGATAGGGACAGGGCAGGGAATTCACCCCTCCACTTT. The chain uses TRBV3-1 and TRBJ1-6; TRBD1 matches 9 bases. Germline assignment: CDR1 LGHDT and CDR2 YNNKEL (reference sequence). The CDR3 is made up of 17 amino acids. V gave up 0 bases and J gave up 7 bases; unmatched junction bases: 7.